A selection of T cell receptor beta chains follows, all from one sample in a study of cytomegalovirus exposure and HLA in healthy donors. Only in-frame clones appear in the TCRdb table, and some are missing; sequencing was by immunoSEQ multiplex PCR. In the table there are around 190,000 clones, more than 75% of which are singletons. The sequencing sample was made of PBMCs. The receptor set was obtained from a man between 35 and 55 years old in good health and CMV-seropositive. The CDR3 runs from the conserved cysteine through the conserved F or W. Each record gives: CDR3 DNA, CDR3 protein, clone size, D gene, J gene, V gene. D genes are given only for firm matches. Clone size is shown for a subset of rows, as once, few, many or a class of expanded clone.

TGTGCCAGCAGCTTGGATGGCCGGAGAGATACGCAGTATTTT CASSLDGRRDTQYF . . TRBJ2-3 TRBV5-4
TGTGCCAGCAACGGACTAGCGGGAGACTACGAGCAGTACTTC CASNGLAGDYEQYF . TRBD2 TRBJ2-7 TRBV6-5
TGTGCCAGCAGTTACGGCGTCGGGAGAGGGGAGACCCAGTACTTC CASSYGVGRGETQYF . . TRBJ2-5 TRBV6-5
TGTGCCAGCAGTGGACTAGAGGATACGCAGTATTTT CASSGLEDTQYF once . TRBJ2-3 TRBV2
TGCGCCAGCAGCTTGACCCCGGACAGGGGGCTCAACGAGCAGTACTTC CASSLTPDRGLNEQYF . TRBD1 TRBJ2-7 TRBV5-1
TGTGCCAGCAGCACCCGCGGGGGGACCTACAATGAGCAGTTCTTC CASSTRGGTYNEQFF . TRBD2 TRBJ2-1 TRBV9
TGTGCCAGCAGTGGAGGACAGGGGAACACTGAAGCTTTCTTT CASSGGQGNTEAFF . TRBD1 TRBJ1-1 TRBV2
TGTGCCAGCAGTCGCCGTGGCGGGGGTAGCACAGATACGCAGTATTTT CASSRRGGGSTDTQYF . TRBD2 TRBJ2-3 TRBV7-9
TGTGCCAGCAGCCTCCGGGACACCCTGCGTGGCTACACCTTC CASSLRDTLRGYTF . . TRBJ1-2 TRBV7-2
TGCGCCAGCAGCCTAACACAGGGGAACTATGGCTACACCTTC CASSLTQGNYGYTF . TRBD1 TRBJ1-2 TRBV5-1
TGTGCCAGTAGTATAGCGAGCGGGGGCTACAATGAGCAGTTCTTC CASSIASGGYNEQFF . TRBD2 TRBJ2-1 TRBV19
TGTGCCAGTAGTGACAGGGGGCTCTACGAGCAGTACTTC CASSDRGLYEQYF . TRBD1 TRBJ2-7 TRBV19
TGTGCCAGCAGTCCCCTCGGTAGCGGTAGGAAAGATGAGCAGTTCTTC CASSPLGSGRKDEQFF . . TRBJ2-1 TRBV6-7
TGTGCCAGCACCACAGGGAGTGGCTATGGCTACACCTTC CASTTGSGYGYTF . . TRBJ1-2 TRBV2
TGTGCCAGTACAGGGGGGTACGAGCAGTACTTC CASTGGYEQYF . . TRBJ2-7 TRBV19
TGTGCCAGCACCGGGGATACCGGGGAGCTGTTTTTT CASTGDTGELFF . . TRBJ2-2 TRBV9
TGCGCCAGCAGCTTTAGCGGGAGAGAGGAGACCCAGTACTTC CASSFSGREETQYF . TRBD2 TRBJ2-5 TRBV5-1
TGTGCCAGCAGCTTGCCAGGGGGCCCTGAAGCTTTCTTT CASSLPGGPEAFF few TRBD1 TRBJ1-1 TRBV5-6
TGTGCCAGCAGCGGGTACGACAGCCTGAATTCCTACGAGCAGTACTTC CASSGYDSLNSYEQYF . . TRBJ2-7 TRBV7-9
TGTGCCAGCAGCCAGAAGACCAGGGGGGAGACCCAGTACTTC CASSQKTRGETQYF . TRBD1 TRBJ2-5 TRBV7-9
TGTGCCAGCAGCTTGAATGTGAAGAGCTCCTATAATTCACCCCTCCACTTT CASSLNVKSSYNSPLHF . . TRBJ1-6 TRBV7-6
TGTGCCACCCCTAGTTACAATGAGCAGTTCTTC CATPSYNEQFF . . TRBJ2-1 TRBV28
TGTGCCAGCAGTTTAGCCCGACTAGCAGGGAGCACAGATACGCAGTATTTT CASSLARLAGSTDTQYF . TRBD2 TRBJ2-3 TRBV28
TGTGCCAGCAGTGAAGCCCTGGGACAGGCCTATGGCTACACCTTC CASSEALGQAYGYTF . TRBD1 TRBJ1-2 TRBV6-1
TGTGCCAGCAGCTTGCGGGACAGGGGTTCCGCTGGGGCCAACGTCCTGACTTTC CASSLRDRGSAGANVLTF few TRBD1 TRBJ2-6 TRBV5-4
TGTGCCAGCAGAAGACAGGGGGTTTCACCCCTCCACTTT CASRRQGVSPLHF . TRBD1 TRBJ1-6 TRBV28
TGTGCCAGCAGCACCCCGGTTGGAGGGGAGAGTGAAAACATTCAGTACTTC CASSTPVGGESENIQYF . . TRBJ2-4 TRBV7-9
TGTGCCACCAGCAGAGTCCGACTAGACTACAATGAGCAGTTCTTC CATSRVRLDYNEQFF once . TRBJ2-1 TRBV15
TGTGCCAGCAGTTTAGGGACAGGGGCCCTAAACACCATATATTTT CASSLGTGALNTIYF . TRBD1 TRBJ1-3 TRBV27
TGTGCCACCACGACAGGGGCGGGAAACACCATATATTTT CATTTGAGNTIYF few TRBD1 TRBJ1-3 TRBV15